A selection of T cell receptor beta chains follows, all from one sample in a study of beta chain features in type 1 diabetes. Method: immunoSEQ multiplex PCR; TCRdb's copy keeps in-frame clones and lacks some. The table has about 260,000 clones, roughly 20% seen once. What was sequenced was naive CD4+ T cells from blood. Receptor source: a woman in her thirties or forties with type 1 diabetes. Each CDR3 is given with its conserved first and last residue. D genes are given only for firm matches. Clone size, where shown, is once, few, many, or a class for clones that have expanded.

abundance	v_gene	j_gene	d_gene	CDR3aa	CDR3nt
NA	TRBV9	TRBJ2-7	NA	CASSVSLLDEQYF	TGTGCCAGCAGCGTTAGCCTCCTCGACGAGCAGTACTTC
few	TRBV4-3	TRBJ1-2	TRBD1	CASSQTGVYGYTF	TGCGCCAGCAGCCAAACAGGGGTTTATGGCTACACCTTC
NA	TRBV5-1	TRBJ2-7	TRBD1	CASSPRQGAHYEQYF	TGCGCCAGCAGCCCGCGACAGGGAGCCCACTACGAGCAGTACTTC
NA	TRBV6-5	TRBJ2-3	TRBD1	CASSLDRLGDTQYF	TGTGCCAGCAGCCTGGACAGGCTTGGCGATACGCAGTATTTT
NA	TRBV10-2	TRBJ2-7	NA	CASTSGSPGTYYEQYF	TGCGCCAGCACCAGTGGTAGTCCCGGGACATACTACGAGCAGTACTTC
NA	TRBV19	TRBJ2-1	NA	CASSAWTDYNEQFF	TGTGCCAGTAGTGCCTGGACAGACTACAATGAGCAGTTCTTC
few	TRBV2	TRBJ1-2	TRBD1	CASSGQGSYGYTF	TGTGCCAGCAGTGGACAGGGATCCTATGGCTACACCTTC
few	TRBV19	TRBJ2-7	NA	CASRRDYEQYF	TGTGCCAGCCGGCGGGACTACGAGCAGTACTTC
few	TRBV6-1	TRBJ1-1	NA	CASTRGEVNTEAFF	TGTGCCAGCACACGGGGTGAGGTGAACACTGAAGCTTTCTTT
NA	TRBV29-1	TRBJ1-2	NA	CSVGGGTDGYTF	TGCAGCGTGGGGGGGGGAACAGATGGCTACACCTTC
few	TRBV5-4	TRBJ2-7	NA	CASSRDQGGEQYF	TGTGCCAGCAGCCGGGACCAGGGAGGCGAGCAGTACTTC
NA	TRBV28	TRBJ2-3	TRBD1	CASSSPETGSTDTQYF	TGTGCCAGCAGCTCCCCCGAGACAGGGAGCACAGATACGCAGTATTTT
NA	TRBV28	TRBJ2-5	TRBD1	CASSGQVQETQYF	TGTGCCAGCAGTGGACAGGTCCAAGAGACCCAGTACTTC
NA	TRBV6-5	TRBJ2-7	NA	CASSRTVSSYEQYF	TGTGCCAGCAGTAGGACAGTCAGCTCCTACGAGCAGTACTTC
few	TRBV5-1	TRBJ2-7	NA	CASSLVGEYEQYF	TGCGCCAGCAGCTTGGTTGGAGAATACGAGCAGTACTTC
few	TRBV9	TRBJ1-4	NA	CASSVGQPMEKLFF	TGTGCCAGCAGCGTAGGACAGCCTATGGAAAAACTGTTTTTT
few	TRBV7-9	TRBJ1-6	NA	CASSAQGGYNSPLHF	TGTGCCAGCAGCGCTCAAGGGGGCTATAATTCACCCCTCCACTTT
NA	TRBV4-1	TRBJ2-7	NA	CASSRYRDSTSYEQYF	TGCGCCAGCAGCCGATACCGGGACTCGACGTCCTACGAGCAGTACTTC
few	TRBV19	TRBJ2-1	NA	CASSFRENNEQFF	TGTGCCAGTAGTTTCCGGGAGAACAATGAGCAGTTCTTC
NA	TRBV6-6	TRBJ1-1	NA	CASIRVGDYEAFF	TGTGCCAGCATACGAGTGGGGGACTATGAAGCTTTCTTT
NA	TRBV9	TRBJ1-1	TRBD1	CASSKLRGPNTEAFF	TGTGCCAGCAGCAAGCTCAGGGGGCCGAACACTGAAGCTTTCTTT
few	TRBV28	TRBJ1-1	NA	CASSPQGIPTKAFF	TGTGCCAGCAGCCCTCAGGGGATCCCCACCAAAGCTTTCTTT
NA	TRBV30	TRBJ2-7	NA	CASRSSGSYEQYF	TGTGCCTCCCGAAGTAGCGGTTCCTACGAGCAGTACTTC
NA	TRBV29-1	TRBJ1-1	TRBD1	CSVARGSWDTEAFF	TGCAGCGTTGCCAGGGGGTCTTGGGACACTGAAGCTTTCTTT
NA	TRBV7-9	TRBJ2-7	NA	CASSLDRVEEQYF	TGTGCCAGCAGCTTAGACAGGGTGGAGGAGCAGTACTTC
NA	TRBV2	TRBJ2-1	TRBD1	CASRATGDEQFF	TGTGCCAGCAGGGCGACAGGGGATGAGCAGTTCTTC
few	TRBV6-5	TRBJ2-7	NA	CASSRPWTSPYEQYF	TGTGCCAGCAGTCGACCGTGGACATCCCCCTACGAGCAGTACTTC
NA	TRBV9	TRBJ1-2	NA	CASSVGLGSSYGYTF	TGTGCCAGCAGCGTAGGGTTGGGCAGCAGCTATGGCTACACCTTC
NA	TRBV7-9	TRBJ2-7	NA	CASSLDASSYEQYF	TGTGCCAGCAGCTTAGACGCCAGTTCCTACGAGCAGTACTTC
few	TRBV29-1	TRBJ2-2	TRBD2	CSVEDRGGPGELFF	TGCAGCGTTGAAGATCGGGGGGGGCCCGGGGAGCTGTTTTTT
NA	TRBV28	TRBJ2-1	TRBD2	CASSHGGGSYNEQFF	TGTGCCAGCAGTCATGGCGGGGGTTCCTACAATGAGCAGTTCTTC
few	TRBV19	TRBJ1-5	NA	CAIMGGWNQPQHF	TGTGCCATTATGGGGGGTTGGAATCAGCCCCAGCATTTT
few	TRBV6-5	TRBJ2-3	TRBD2	CASSGGLAGGDTQYF	TGTGCCAGCAGCGGAGGACTAGCGGGAGGCGATACGCAGTATTTT
few	TRBV4-3	TRBJ1-5	TRBD1	CASSRLTGGNQPQHF	TGCGCCAGCAGCCGCCTCACAGGGGGCAATCAGCCCCAGCATTTT
NA	TRBV15	TRBJ1-5	TRBD1	CATSREGTGEDQPQHF	TGTGCCACCAGCAGAGAGGGGACAGGGGAAGATCAGCCCCAGCATTTT
NA	TRBV7-2	TRBJ1-5	NA	CASSSGTGVNQPQHF	TGTGCCAGCAGCTCGGGGACTGGGGTTAATCAGCCCCAGCATTTT
few	TRBV27	TRBJ2-1	TRBD2	CASSRQLAGGPNEQFF	TGTGCCAGCAGTCGACAACTAGCGGGAGGGCCCAATGAGCAGTTCTTC
few	TRBV9	TRBJ2-1	NA	CASSGAEQFF	TGTGCCAGCAGCGGTGCGGAGCAGTTCTTC